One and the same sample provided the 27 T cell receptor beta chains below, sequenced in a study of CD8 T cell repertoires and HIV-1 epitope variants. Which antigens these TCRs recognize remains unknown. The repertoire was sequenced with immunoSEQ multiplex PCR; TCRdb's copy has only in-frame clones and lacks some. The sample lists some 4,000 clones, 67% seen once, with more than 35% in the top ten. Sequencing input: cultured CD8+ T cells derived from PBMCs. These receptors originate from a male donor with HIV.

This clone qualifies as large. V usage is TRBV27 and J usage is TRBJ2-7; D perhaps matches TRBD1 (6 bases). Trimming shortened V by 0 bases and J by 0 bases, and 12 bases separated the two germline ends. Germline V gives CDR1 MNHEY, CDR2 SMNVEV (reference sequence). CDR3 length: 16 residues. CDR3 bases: TGTGCCAGCAGTTTATCACAGGGAACCCTCTCCTACGAGCAGTACTTC. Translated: CASSLSQGTLSYEQYF.

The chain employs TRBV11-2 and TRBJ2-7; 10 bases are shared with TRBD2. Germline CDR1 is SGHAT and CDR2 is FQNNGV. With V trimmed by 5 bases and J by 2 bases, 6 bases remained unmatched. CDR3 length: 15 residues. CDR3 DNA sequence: TGTGCCAGCAGCACCCGCCTAGCGGGAGCCTACGAGCAGTACTTC. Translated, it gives CASSTRLAGAYEQYF.

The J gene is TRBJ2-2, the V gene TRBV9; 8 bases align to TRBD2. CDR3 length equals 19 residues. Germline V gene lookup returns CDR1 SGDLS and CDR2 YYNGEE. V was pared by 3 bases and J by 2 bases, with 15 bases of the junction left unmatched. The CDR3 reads CASSDPSSGLHENTGELFF. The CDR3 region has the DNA TGTGCCAGCAGCGACCCCTCTAGCGGGCTACACGAAAACACCGGGGAGCTGTTTTTT. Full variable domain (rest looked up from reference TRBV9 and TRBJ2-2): DSGVTQTPKHLITATGQRVTLRCSPRSGDLSVYWYQQSLDQGLQFLIQYYNGEERAKGNILERFSAQQFPDLHSELNLSSLELGDSALYFCASSDPSSGLHENTGELFFGEGSRLTVL.

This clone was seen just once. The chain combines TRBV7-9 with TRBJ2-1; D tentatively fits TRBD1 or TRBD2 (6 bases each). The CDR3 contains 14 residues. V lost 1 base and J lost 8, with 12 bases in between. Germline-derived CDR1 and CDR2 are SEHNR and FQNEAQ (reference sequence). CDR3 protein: CASSLVGASDEQFF. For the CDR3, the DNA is TGTGCCAGCAGCTTAGTGGGGGCTAGCGATGAGCAGTTCTTC.

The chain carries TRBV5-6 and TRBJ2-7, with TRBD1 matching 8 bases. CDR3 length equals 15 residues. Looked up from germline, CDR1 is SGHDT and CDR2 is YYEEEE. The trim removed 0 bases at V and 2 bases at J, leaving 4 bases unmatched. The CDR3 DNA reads TGTGCCAGCAGCTTGGAGACAGGGGCAACCTACGAGCAGTACTTC. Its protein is CASSLETGATYEQYF.

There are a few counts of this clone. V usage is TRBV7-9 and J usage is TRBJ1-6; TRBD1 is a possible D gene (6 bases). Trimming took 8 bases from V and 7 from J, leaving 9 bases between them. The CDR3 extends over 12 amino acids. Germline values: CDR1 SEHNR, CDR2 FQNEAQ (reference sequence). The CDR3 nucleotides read TGTGCCAGCTCGCAGGGGAATTCACCCCTCCACTTT. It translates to CASSQGNSPLHF.

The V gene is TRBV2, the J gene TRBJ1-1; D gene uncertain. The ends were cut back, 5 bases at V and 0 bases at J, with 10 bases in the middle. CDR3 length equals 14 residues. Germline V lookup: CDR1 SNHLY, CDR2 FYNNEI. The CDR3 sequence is CASSSVTVNTEAFF. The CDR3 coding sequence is TGTGCCAGCAGTTCTGTCACTGTGAACACTGAAGCTTTCTTT.

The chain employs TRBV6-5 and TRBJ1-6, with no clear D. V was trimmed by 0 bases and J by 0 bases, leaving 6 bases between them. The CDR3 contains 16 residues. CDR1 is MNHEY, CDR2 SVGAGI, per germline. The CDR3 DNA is TGTGCCAGCAGTTACTCGGAGAGCTCCTATAATTCACCCCTCCACTTT. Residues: CASSYSESSYNSPLHF.

The CDR3 region is CASSEPPGTSGSEGYEQYF. The CDR3 coding sequence is TGTGCCAGCAGTGAACCCCCCGGGACTAGCGGGAGTGAAGGCTACGAGCAGTACTTC. The rearrangement joins TRBV2 to TRBJ2-7; 14 bases are shared with TRBD2. Unmatched junction bases numbered 12, after V lost 2 bases and J lost 3 bases. CDR1 and CDR2 (germline): SNHLY, FYNNEI. CDR3 length: 19 amino acids. Variable domain in full (rest from reference TRBV2 and TRBJ2-7): EPEVTQTPSHQVTQMGQEVILRCVPISNHLYFYWYRQILGQKVEFLVSFYNNEISEKSEIFDDQFSVERPDGSNFTLKIRSTKLEDSAMYFCASSEPPGTSGSEGYEQYFGPGTRLTVT.

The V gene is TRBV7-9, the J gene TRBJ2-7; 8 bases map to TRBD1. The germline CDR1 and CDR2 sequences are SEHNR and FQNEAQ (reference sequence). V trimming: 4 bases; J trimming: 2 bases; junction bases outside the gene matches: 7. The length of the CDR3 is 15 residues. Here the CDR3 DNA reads TGTGCCAGCAGCTCCCGAGGACAGGGCCCCTACGAGCAGTACTTC. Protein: CASSSRGQGPYEQYF. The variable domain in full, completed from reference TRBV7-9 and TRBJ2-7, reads DTGVSQNPRHKITKRGQNVTFRCDPISEHNRLYWYRQTLGQGPEFLTYFQNEAQLEKSRLLSDRFSAERPKGSFSTLEIQRTEQGDSAMYLCASSSRGQGPYEQYFGPGTRLTVT.

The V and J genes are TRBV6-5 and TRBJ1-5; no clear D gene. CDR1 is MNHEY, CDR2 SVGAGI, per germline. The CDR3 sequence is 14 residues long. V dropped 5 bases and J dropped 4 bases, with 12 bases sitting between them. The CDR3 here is CASSDSTSNQPQHF. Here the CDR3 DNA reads TGTGCCAGCAGTGATTCTACAAGTAATCAGCCCCAGCATTTT.

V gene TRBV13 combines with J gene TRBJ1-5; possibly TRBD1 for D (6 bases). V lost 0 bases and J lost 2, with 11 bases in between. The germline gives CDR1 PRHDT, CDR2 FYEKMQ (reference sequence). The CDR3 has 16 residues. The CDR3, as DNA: TGTGCCAGCAGCTTAGGAGGGGGGATCGGCAATCAGCCCCAGCATTTT. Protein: CASSLGGGIGNQPQHF. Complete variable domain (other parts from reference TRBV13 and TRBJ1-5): AAGVIQSPRHLIKEKRETATLKCYPIPRHDTVYWYQQGPGQDPQFLISFYEKMQSDKGSIPDRFSAQQFSDYHSELNMSSLELGDSALYFCASSLGGGIGNQPQHFGDGTRLSIL.

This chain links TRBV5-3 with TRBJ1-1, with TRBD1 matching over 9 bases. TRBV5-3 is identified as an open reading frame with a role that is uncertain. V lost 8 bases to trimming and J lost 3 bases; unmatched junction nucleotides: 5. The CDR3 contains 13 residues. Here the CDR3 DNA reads TGTGCCAGCAGTCGGACAGGGGACACTGAAGCTTTCTTT. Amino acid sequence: CASSRTGDTEAFF.

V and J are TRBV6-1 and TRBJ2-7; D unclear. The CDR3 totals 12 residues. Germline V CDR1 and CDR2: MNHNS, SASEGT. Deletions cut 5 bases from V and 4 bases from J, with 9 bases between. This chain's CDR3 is CASSPTDYEQYF. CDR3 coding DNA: TGTGCCAGCAGTCCGACTGATTACGAGCAGTACTTC.

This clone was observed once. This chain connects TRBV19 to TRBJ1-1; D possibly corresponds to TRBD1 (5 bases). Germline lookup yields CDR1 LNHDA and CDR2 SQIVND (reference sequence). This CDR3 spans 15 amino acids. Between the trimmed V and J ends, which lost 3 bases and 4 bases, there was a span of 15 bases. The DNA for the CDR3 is TGTGCCAGTAGTATCCACTTGGGGGTTGGCACTGAAGCTTTCTTT. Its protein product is CASSIHLGVGTEAFF.

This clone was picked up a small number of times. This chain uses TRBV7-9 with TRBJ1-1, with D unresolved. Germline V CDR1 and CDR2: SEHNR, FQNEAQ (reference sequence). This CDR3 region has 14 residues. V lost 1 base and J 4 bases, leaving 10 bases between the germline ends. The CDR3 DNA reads TGTGCCAGCAGCTTAGATACGGGGAGCACTGAAGCTTTCTTT. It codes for CASSLDTGSTEAFF.

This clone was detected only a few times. The CDR3 region is CASSGVNTGELFF. The CDR3 DNA is TGCGCCAGCAGTGGCGTAAATACCGGGGAGCTGTTTTTT. The chain couples TRBV10-1 to TRBJ2-2; D unclear. This CDR3 region has 13 residues. CDR1 is WNHNN and CDR2 is SYGVQD in the germline V gene (reference sequence). With 4 bases removed from V and 5 bases from J, the gap between germline ends came to 8 bases.

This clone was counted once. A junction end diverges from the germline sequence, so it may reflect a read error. CDR3 sequence reads: CASRAGTSGFNIQETQYF. In nucleotides, the CDR3 is TGTGCTAGCAGGGCCGGGACTAGCGGCTTCAACATTCAAGAGACCCAGTACTTC. The rearrangement uses TRBV7-7 and TRBJ2-5, with 11 bases aligning to TRBD2. Germline values: CDR1 SSHAT, CDR2 FNYEAQ (reference sequence). CDR3 length: 18 residues.

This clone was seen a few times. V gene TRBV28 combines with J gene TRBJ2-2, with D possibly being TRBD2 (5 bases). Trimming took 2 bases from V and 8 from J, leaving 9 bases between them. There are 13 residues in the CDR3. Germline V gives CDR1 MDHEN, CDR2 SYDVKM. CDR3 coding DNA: TGTGCCAGCAGTTTAGGGAGTGATGGGGAGCTGTTTTTT. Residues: CASSLGSDGELFF.

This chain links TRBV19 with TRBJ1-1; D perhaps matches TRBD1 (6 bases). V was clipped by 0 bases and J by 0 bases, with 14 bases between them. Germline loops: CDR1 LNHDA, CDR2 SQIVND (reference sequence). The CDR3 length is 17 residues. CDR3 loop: CASSIDVTGTMNTEAFF. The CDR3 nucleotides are TGTGCCAGTAGTATAGACGTTACCGGGACAATGAACACTGAAGCTTTCTTT.

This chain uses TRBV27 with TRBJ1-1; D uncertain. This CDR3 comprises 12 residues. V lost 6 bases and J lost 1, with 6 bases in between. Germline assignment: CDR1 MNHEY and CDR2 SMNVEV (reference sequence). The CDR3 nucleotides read TGTGCCAGCAGGGAACAGAACACTGAAGCTTTCTTT. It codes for CASREQNTEAFF.

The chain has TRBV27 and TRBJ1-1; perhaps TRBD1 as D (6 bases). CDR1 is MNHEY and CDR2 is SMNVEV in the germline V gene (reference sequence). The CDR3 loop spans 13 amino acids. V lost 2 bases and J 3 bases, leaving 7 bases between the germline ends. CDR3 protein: CASSLGGHTEAFF. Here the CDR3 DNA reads TGTGCCAGCAGTTTAGGGGGGCACACTGAAGCTTTCTTT.

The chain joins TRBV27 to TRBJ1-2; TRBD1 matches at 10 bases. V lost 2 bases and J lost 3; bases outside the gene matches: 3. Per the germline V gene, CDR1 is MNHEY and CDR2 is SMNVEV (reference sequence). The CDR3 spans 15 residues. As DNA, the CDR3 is TGTGCCAGCAGTTTAACCGGGACAGGGGACTATGGCTACACCTTC. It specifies CASSLTGTGDYGYTF.

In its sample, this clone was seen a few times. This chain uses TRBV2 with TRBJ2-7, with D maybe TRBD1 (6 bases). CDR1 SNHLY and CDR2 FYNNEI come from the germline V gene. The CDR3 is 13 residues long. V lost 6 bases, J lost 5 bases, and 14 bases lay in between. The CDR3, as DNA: TGTGCCAGCAGAGGGACACCCTATAACGAGCAGTACTTC. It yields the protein CASRGTPYNEQYF.

The CDR3 nucleotides read TGTGCCAGCGGGGGGACAGGTGACAACTATGGCTACACCTTC. This sequence encodes CASGGTGDNYGYTF. V gene TRBV6-5 combines with J gene TRBJ1-2, with 8 nucleotides matching TRBD1. Germline V CDR1 and CDR2: MNHEY, SVGAGI. CDR3 length: 14 residues. V was pared by 8 bases and J by 2 bases, with 7 bases of the junction left unmatched.

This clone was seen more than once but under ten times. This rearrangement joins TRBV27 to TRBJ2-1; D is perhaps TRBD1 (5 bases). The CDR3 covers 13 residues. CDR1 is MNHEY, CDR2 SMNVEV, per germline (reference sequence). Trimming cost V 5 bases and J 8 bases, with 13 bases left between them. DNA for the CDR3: TGTGCCAGCAGTACACAGGTCTGGGATGAGCAGTTCTTC. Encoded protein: CASSTQVWDEQFF.

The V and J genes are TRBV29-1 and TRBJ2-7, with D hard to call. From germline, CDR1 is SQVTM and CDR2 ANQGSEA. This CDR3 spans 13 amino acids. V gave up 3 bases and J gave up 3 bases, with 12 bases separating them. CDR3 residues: CSVDVKGDYEQYF. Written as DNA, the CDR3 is TGCAGCGTTGACGTGAAAGGCGACTACGAGCAGTACTTC.